A selection of T cell receptor beta chains follows, all from one sample in a study of OX40 agonist ivuxolimab in advanced cancers. This table comes from immunoSEQ multiplex PCR, and its TCRdb copy is limited to in-frame clones, with some not included. The repertoire holds about 46,000 clones, with roughly 90% as singletons. Sequenced here: CD4+ or CD8+ T cells sorted from blood, sampled in a trial of the OX40 agonist ivuxolimab. The receptor source for this set is an adult with an advanced solid tumor such as melanoma, head and neck, liver or kidney cancer. CDR3s include the opening cysteine and the closing phenylalanine or tryptophan. A D gene is named only where the DNA matches it firmly. A row's size may be missing; if present it is once, few, many or a size class.

TRBJ1-5 once . TRBV6-5 CATSIGGSNQPQHF TGTGCCACTTCAATCGGTGGTAGCAATCAGCCCCAGCATTTT
TRBJ2-2 . . TRBV6-1 CASRYREGTGELFF TGTGCCAGCAGGTACAGGGAGGGCACCGGGGAGCTGTTTTTT
TRBJ2-1 . TRBD2 TRBV7-6 CASSTTVPSGYNEQFF TGTGCCAGCAGCACAACGGTGCCTAGCGGATACAATGAGCAGTTCTTC
TRBJ2-7 . . TRBV11-3 CASSLVNTDEQYF TGTGCCAGCAGCTTAGTAAACACCGACGAGCAGTACTTC
TRBJ2-3 once TRBD2 TRBV27 CASSAWTSGYSTDTQYF TGTGCCAGCAGTGCGTGGACTAGCGGTTACAGCACAGATACGCAGTATTTT
TRBJ1-6 once TRBD1 TRBV2 CARIQGQGTSPLHF TGTGCCAGAATACAGGGACAGGGGACCTCACCCCTCCACTTT
TRBJ2-2 . . TRBV29-1 CSVVPLAPGELFF TGCAGCGTAGTACCCCTAGCCCCCGGGGAGCTGTTTTTT
TRBJ1-6 . TRBD1 TRBV7-9 CASSAPGQGDSPLHF TGTGCCAGCAGCGCCCCGGGACAGGGTGATTCACCCCTCCACTTT
TRBJ1-1 . . TRBV15 CATSRVGRGRASAFF TGTGCCACCAGCAGAGTCGGAAGGGGAAGGGCGTCGGCTTTCTTT
TRBJ2-7 . TRBD1 TRBV28 CASRLGQGIYEQYF TGTGCCAGCAGGCTTGGACAGGGGATCTACGAGCAGTACTTC
TRBJ1-1 . . TRBV10-3 CATAGTNTEAFF TGTGCCACCGCCGGGACGAACACTGAAGCTTTCTTT
TRBJ2-1 . . TRBV9 CASSAATGSLSSYNEQFF TGTGCCAGCAGTGCCGCAACAGGGTCCCTAAGCTCCTACAATGAGCAGTTCTTC
TRBJ1-1 once . TRBV6-6 CASSSGTTEAFF TGTGCCAGCAGTTCCGGAACCACTGAAGCTTTCTTT
TRBJ2-1 once . TRBV11-3 CASSLEANNEQFF TGTGCCAGCAGCTTAGAAGCGAACAATGAGCAGTTCTTC
TRBJ1-3 . . TRBV6-5 CASSLASGNTIYF TGTGCCAGCAGTCTGGCCTCTGGAAACACCATATATTTT
TRBJ2-2 . TRBD2 TRBV30 CAWSGTGGSTGELFF TGTGCCTGGAGCGGTACGGGCGGGAGTACCGGGGAGCTGTTTTTT
TRBJ2-5 . TRBD2 TRBV27 CASRVGGVPETQYF TGTGCCAGCAGGGTCGGGGGGGTGCCGGAGACCCAGTACTTC
TRBJ2-2 . . TRBV11-3 CASSPRDDTGELFF TGTGCCAGCAGCCCGAGGGACGACACCGGGGAGCTGTTTTTT
TRBJ1-4 . . TRBV5-1 CASSTYRERGEKLFF TGCGCCAGCAGCACCTACAGGGAGCGCGGTGAAAAACTGTTTTTT
TRBJ2-2 . . TRBV27 CASRFRAGGTGELFF TGTGCCAGCCGGTTTAGGGCAGGGGGGACCGGGGAGCTGTTTTTT
TRBJ2-3 once TRBD1 TRBV7-9 CASSLWQGATDTQYF TGTGCCAGCAGCTTATGGCAGGGGGCGACAGATACGCAGTATTTT
TRBJ2-1 once . TRBV6-6 CASSPWGNEQFF TGTGCCAGCAGCCCCTGGGGCAATGAGCAGTTCTTC
TRBJ2-1 . TRBD1 TRBV7-9 CASSNRDRAHNEQFF TGTGCCAGCAGCAACCGGGACAGGGCTCACAATGAGCAGTTCTTC
TRBJ2-3 once . TRBV5-1 CASSGKARGLTDTQYF TGCGCCAGCAGCGGAAAGGCGCGCGGGCTCACAGATACGCAGTATTTT
TRBJ1-5 . . TRBV28 CASSLNQPQHF TGTGCCAGCAGTTTAAATCAGCCCCAGCATTTT
TRBJ2-7 . TRBD1 TRBV29-1 CSGGQGYEQYF TGCAGCGGGGGACAGGGCTACGAGCAGTACTTC
TRBJ2-3 once . TRBV7-9 CASSLADWTVPLTDTQYF TGTGCCAGCAGCTTAGCGGACTGGACAGTACCTCTCACAGATACGCAGTATTTT
TRBJ2-1 once TRBD2 TRBV29-1 CSVKPGLARNEQFF TGCAGCGTCAAACCGGGACTAGCTAGGAATGAGCAGTTCTTC
TRBJ2-1 medium-sized . TRBV27 CASSKIQSSYNEQFF TGTGCCAGCAGTAAAATCCAGAGCTCCTACAATGAGCAGTTCTTC
TRBJ2-5 . . TRBV4-1 CASSQATGQGTQYF TGCGCCAGCAGCCAAGCTACGGGGCAGGGGACCCAGTACTTC
TRBJ2-1 . . TRBV28 CASSMPYYDNEQFF TGTGCCAGCAGTATGCCCTACTACGACAATGAGCAGTTCTTC
TRBJ2-2 . . TRBV5-1 CASSWGMELFF TGCGCCAGCAGCTGGGGTATGGAGCTGTTTTTT
TRBJ1-2 once TRBD1 TRBV13 CASSHSWDRENYGYTF TGTGCCAGCAGCCATTCCTGGGACAGGGAGAACTATGGCTACACCTTC
TRBJ2-1 . . TRBV7-2 CASSYNEDYNEQFF TGTGCCAGCAGCTACAATGAAGACTACAATGAGCAGTTCTTC
TRBJ2-5 . . TRBV27 CASSLSGETQYF TGTGCCAGCAGTTTGAGTGGGGAGACCCAGTACTTC
TRBJ2-7 . . TRBV6-8 CASSYARSAGISYEQYF TGTGCCAGCAGTTACGCCCGTTCCGCGGGAATTTCCTACGAGCAGTACTTC
TRBJ2-7 . . TRBV4-1 CASSQGRGTSSIYEQYF TGCGCCAGCAGCCAAGGTAGGGGCACCTCTTCAATTTACGAGCAGTACTTC
TRBJ1-3 . . TRBV5-1 CASTTSSGRGNTIYF TGCGCCAGCACAACTTCATCGGGCAGAGGAAACACCATATATTTT
TRBJ1-1 . . TRBV9 CASSPDGQYEAFF TGTGCCAGCAGCCCAGATGGTCAGTACGAAGCTTTCTTT
TRBJ2-1 . . TRBV27 CASSLAWGKLPEFF TGTGCCAGCAGTTTAGCCTGGGGGAAGTTGCCTGAGTTCTTC
TRBJ2-5 . TRBD2 TRBV2 CASSPGPGLAEPDF TGTGCCAGCAGCCCCGGACCGGGACTAGCGGAGCCAGACTTC
TRBJ1-1 . . TRBV10-3 CAISETRTEEAFF TGTGCCATCAGTGAAACAAGGACAGAAGAAGCTTTCTTT
TRBJ2-5 . TRBD1 TRBV6-1 CASSARDRAQETQYF TGTGCCAGCAGTGCCCGGGACAGAGCCCAAGAGACCCAGTACTTC
TRBJ1-2 . TRBD1 TRBV4-1 CASSQDRNRGLYGYTF TGCGCCAGCAGCCAAGATCGCAACAGGGGGCTCTATGGCTACACCTTC
TRBJ2-1 . . TRBV4-3 CASSQDGGEAEQFF TGCGCCAGCAGCCAAGATGGCGGCGAGGCTGAGCAGTTCTTC